Sequencing of this T cell receptor beta chain was carried out in a study of Ad26.COV2.S vaccination and SARS-CoV-2 variants. Sequencing was performed with immunoSEQ multiplex PCR; in TCRdb, only in-frame clones are kept and a portion is missing. The repertoire consists of 440,000 or so clones, with about nine tenths occurring once and the leading ten covering about 1.7%. Study results and caveats: Those who received the vaccine showed greater spike-specific TCR breadth than those given placebo.

The CDR3 covers 13 residues. CDR1 SGHRS and CDR2 YFSETQ come from the germline V gene. Trimming took 4 bases from V and 7 from J; bases not matched to a gene: 6. Treatment in this sample: some 20 received Ad26.COV2.S at low or high dose, single or two shots; a few received placebo; per-sample allocation not given. Sampling was done on day 63 after the first vaccine or placebo injection. Comment on this clone: Its antigen is unidentified.

The TCR sequence derives from a person aged 18-60 years who received the Ad26.COV2.S COVID-19 vaccine or a placebo. V usage is TRBV5-1 and J usage is TRBJ1-2; 8 bases map to TRBD1. This material consisted of peripheral blood, taken in a trial of Ad26.COV2.S vaccine versus placebo. For the CDR3, the DNA is TGCGCCAGCAGCCCGACAGGGGATGGTGGCTACACCTTC. Its translation: CASSPTGDGGYTF.